A single sample is the source of the 7 T cell receptor beta chains below, sequenced in a study of T cell clones after liver transplantation (dated by TCRdb to between 2018 and 2021). Per the publication, the time point label means: pre-transplant. The library was produced with the immunoSEQ multiplex PCR assay. TCRdb's version of the immuneACCESS table is confined to in-frame rearrangements and falls short of the full clone set. An unresolved V gene accounts for under half of the shortfall where checked; the remainder is of unknown origin. Within this sample are under 90,000 clones, with under 90% of them counted one time only. The ten largest clonotypes hold about 0.64% of the sample. Here the sequenced sample was CD4+ T cells from blood, taken before liver transplant. These receptors were collected from a human donor who received a liver transplant.

The rearrangement uses TRBV18 and TRBJ2-7; TRBD2 agrees at 7 bases. J was trimmed by 3 bases and V by 6 bases; bases with no gene match: 20. CDR3 size: 18 residues. CDR1 KGHSH and CDR2 LQKENI come from the germline V gene. As DNA, the CDR3 is TGTGCCAGCTCCCAATCCCCCGAAGATAGCGGGTCCTTCTACGAGCAGTACTTC. Translating it yields CASSQSPEDSGSFYEQYF.

This chain connects TRBV7-8 to TRBJ1-2; the match to TRBD1 covers 8 bases. V was pared by 0 bases and J by 4 bases, with 10 bases of the junction left unmatched. Germline lookup yields CDR1 SGHVS and CDR2 FQNEAQ. The CDR3 is 17 residues long. The CDR3 loop reads CASSLAVGTGSVYGYTF. The CDR3, as DNA: TGTGCCAGCAGCTTAGCGGTGGGGACAGGATCTGTCTATGGCTACACCTTC. Based on the CDR3 plus reference TRBV7-8 and TRBJ1-2, the full variable domain is GAGVSQSPRYKVAKRGQDVALRCDPISGHVSLFWYQQALGQGPEFLTYFQNEAQLDKSGLPSDRFFAERPEGSVSTLKIQRTQQEDSAVYLCASSLAVGTGSVYGYTFGSGTRLTVV.

The chain joins TRBV9 to TRBJ1-3; maybe TRBD1 (5 bases). The CDR3 sequence is 15 residues long. Trimming cost V 6 bases and J 0 bases, with 13 bases left between them. Germline-derived CDR1 and CDR2 are SGDLS and YYNGEE. The CDR3 DNA follows: TGTGCCAGCACCCTCGGGGCAGACTCTGGAAACACCATATATTTT. Its protein is CASTLGADSGNTIYF.

The chain links TRBV7-9 to TRBJ2-7, with D perhaps matching TRBD2 (6 bases). This CDR3 has 14 residues. The V and J ends lost 1 base and 2 bases respectively, with 9 bases between them. CDR1 and CDR2 from the germline V gene are SEHNR and FQNEAQ (reference sequence). The CDR3 nucleotides are TGTGCCAGCAGCTTAGAGGCGGGGACCTACGAGCAGTACTTC. This gives the protein CASSLEAGTYEQYF.

The chain carries TRBV5-1 and TRBJ2-6; D gene uncertain. V lost 2 bases to trimming and J lost 3 bases, with 3 bases between them. CDR1 is SGHRS and CDR2 is YFSETQ in the germline V gene. The CDR3 has 13 residues. The CDR3 region has the DNA TGCGCCAGCAGCTTTGGTGGGGCCAACGTCCTGACTTTC. Its translation: CASSFGGANVLTF.

The chain joins TRBV10-3 to TRBJ2-7, with a tentative D call TRBD2 (6 bases). With 4 bases removed from V and 6 bases from J, the gap between germline ends came to 19 bases. Germline CDR1 is ENHRY and CDR2 is SYGVKD. The CDR3 contains 15 residues. Written as DNA, the CDR3 is TGTGCCATCAGTGTTACAAAGGGACTTGAGGGCGAGCAGTACTTC. Its protein product is CAISVTKGLEGEQYF.

A few counts support this clone. This sequence joins TRBV6-1 and TRBJ1-5; D ambiguous. Germline V CDR1 and CDR2: MNHNS, SASEGT. The CDR3 is 14 amino acids. The germline V and J ends were trimmed by 2 bases and 6 bases, with 11 bases remaining between them. Here the CDR3 DNA reads TGTGCCAGCAGTGAACTGGAAGGGATTCAGCCCCAGCATTTT. Protein: CASSELEGIQPQHF.